This T cell receptor beta chain was identified in a study of blood T cell repertoires in COVID-19. Study background: Both acute and convalescent COVID-19 samples were obtained from the United States, Italy and Spain. Sources were T cells, B-cell-depleted T cells, or PBMCs; the material itself was cDNA or gDNA.

Using immunoSEQ multiplex PCR, the repertoire was profiled, and TCRdb retains in-frame clones only, with some absent. The sample yields 430,000 or so clones, approximately 90% seen once. From germline, CDR1 is SGHNT and CDR2 YENEEA. This CDR3 region has 14 residues. The germline V and J ends were trimmed by 5 bases and 2 bases, with 13 bases remaining between them. Individuals aged roughly 18 to 90 years were recruited from about two dozen US areas. V and J are TRBV11-3 and TRBJ2-7; a weak D match, TRBD2 (5 bases). Sample: PBMCs or T cells enriched from blood (not recorded which). This receptor was taken from a woman aged 40-49 years who had recovered from COVID-19. CDR3: CASSPQARAYEQYF. The CDR3 coding sequence is TGTGCCAGCAGCCCCCAGGCGAGGGCCTACGAGCAGTACTTC.